The 8 T cell receptor beta chains presented below share a single source sample, sequenced in a study of T cell changes during pregnancy in multiple sclerosis. Assay: immunoSEQ multiplex PCR; the TCRdb copy retains only in-frame clones and omits some. The data show some 56,000 clones, with 80% to 95% seen just once and 0.64% held by the top ten. The sequences come from CD4+ T cells from peripheral blood mononuclear cells, collected after pregnancy. Receptors were obtained from a female donor with multiple sclerosis, enrolled in a pregnancy study.

The V and J genes are TRBV1 and TRBJ1-2. TRBV1 is a listed pseudogene. This CDR3 region has 13 residues. The CDR3 nucleotides read TGCACCAGCAGCCAAGATTCGGGAGGTGGCTACACCTTC. Its translation is CTSSQDSGGGYTF.

The chain couples TRBV5-1 to TRBJ2-4; 7 bases fit TRBD2. Germline values: CDR1 SGHRS, CDR2 YFSETQ. Trimming removed 0 bases from V and 1 base from J; junction bases left unmatched: 1. The CDR3 is 15 amino acids. The CDR3 nucleotides are TGCGCCAGCAGCTTGGCCGGGGGGGCCAAAAACATTCAGTACTTC. Translated, it gives CASSLAGGAKNIQYF.

This rearrangement joins TRBV2 to TRBJ1-4; D is ambiguous. CDR1 is SNHLY, CDR2 FYNNEI, per germline. V was clipped by 3 bases and J by 0 bases, with 8 bases between them. The length of the CDR3 is 15 residues. CDR3 loop: CASSEWAATNEKLFF. CDR3 bases: TGTGCCAGCAGTGAGTGGGCAGCAACTAATGAAAAACTGTTTTTT.

This clone was observed a single time. V and J are TRBV5-8 and TRBJ1-5, with D unclear. From germline, CDR1 is SGHTS and CDR2 YDEGEE. The CDR3 is made up of 13 amino acids. With 0 bases removed from V and 6 bases from J, the gap between germline ends came to 7 bases. In DNA, the CDR3 is TGTGCCAGCAGCTTGGAACAGACTCAGCCCCAGCATTTT. As protein: CASSLEQTQPQHF.

V gene TRBV7-2 combines with J gene TRBJ2-3; D is possibly TRBD2 (5 bases). CDR1 is SGHTA and CDR2 is FQGNSA in the germline V gene. Trimming left V 3 bases short and J 1 base short, with 8 bases between. The CDR3 sequence is 14 residues long. The CDR3 nucleotides are TGTGCCAGCAGCTTCCTACTAGGCACAGATACGCAGTATTTT. Translation gives CASSFLLGTDTQYF. The whole variable domain, remainder taken from reference TRBV7-2 and TRBJ2-3, is GAGVSQSPSNKVTEKGKDVELRCDPISGHTALYWYRQSLGQGLEFLIYFQGNSAPDKSGLPSDRFSAERTGGSVSTLTIQRTQQEDSAVYLCASSFLLGTDTQYFGPGTRLTVL.

This chain connects TRBV5-1 to TRBJ1-1, with TRBD1 as a possible D gene (6 bases). This CDR3 has 15 residues. Trimming took off 3 bases at V and 0 bases at J, with 12 bases between the two ends. Germline V gene data show CDR1 as SGHRS and CDR2 as YFSETQ. The CDR3 protein is CASSCDRQLNTEAFF. For the CDR3, the DNA is TGCGCCAGCAGCTGTGACAGGCAACTGAACACTGAAGCTTTCTTT.

This clone was detected only a few times. The V gene is TRBV12-5, the J gene TRBJ2-5; 9 nucleotides line up with TRBD1. With 4 bases clipped from V and 3 bases from J, the junction kept 6 bases outside the gene matches. There are 15 residues in the CDR3. Germline V gives CDR1 LGHNT, CDR2 FRNRAP. The CDR3: CASGSPGTGKETQYF. CDR3 DNA: TGTGCTAGTGGTTCCCCCGGGACAGGGAAAGAGACCCAGTACTTC.

This clone occurred a few times. The chain couples TRBV6-1 to TRBJ2-4; perhaps TRBD1 as D (6 bases). There are 15 residues in the CDR3. CDR1 is MNHNS, CDR2 SASEGT, per germline. V was pared by 6 bases and J by 0 bases, with 12 bases between. The CDR3, as DNA: TGTGCCAGCAGCTCGGACAGCCAAGCCAAAAACATTCAGTACTTC. This gives the protein CASSSDSQAKNIQYF.